This T cell receptor beta chain stems from a study of cytomegalovirus exposure and HLA in healthy donors. The V segment lost 6 bases and the J segment 0 bases; nucleotides outside the gene matches: 3. The CDR3 is 14 residues long. Germline values: CDR1 SGHRS, CDR2 YFSETQ. Findings of the study overall: In vitro checks showed that a few CMV-associated chains really do target CMV antigens.

In this sample, this clone turned up once. The antigen is undetermined. The PCR ran on 60 Vbeta and 13 Jbeta primers. The data were produced by immunoSEQ multiplex PCR, yet TCRdb's version contains in-frame clones alone and is incomplete. The sample consists of fewer than 150,000 clones, roughly 80% of them appearing once. The clonotype originates from a man over 45 in good health and CMV-seropositive. The chain is built from TRBV5-1 and TRBJ1-3; the match to TRBD1 covers 7 bases. What was sequenced was PBMCs. CDR3 in amino acids: CASTRDSSGNTIYF. For the CDR3, the DNA is TGCGCCAGCACCCGGGACAGCTCTGGAAACACCATATATTTT.